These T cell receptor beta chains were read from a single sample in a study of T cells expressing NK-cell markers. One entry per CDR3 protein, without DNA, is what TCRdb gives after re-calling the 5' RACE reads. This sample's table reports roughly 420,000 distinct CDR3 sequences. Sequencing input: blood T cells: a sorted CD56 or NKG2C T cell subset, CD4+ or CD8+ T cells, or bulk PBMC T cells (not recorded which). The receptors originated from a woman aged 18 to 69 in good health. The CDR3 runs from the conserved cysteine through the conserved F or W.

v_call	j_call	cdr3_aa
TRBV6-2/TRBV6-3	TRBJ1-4	CASSRRDGLFF
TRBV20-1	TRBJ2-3	CSAVGQKDADTQYF
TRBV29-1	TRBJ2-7	CSVGGYSYEQYF
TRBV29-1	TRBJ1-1	CSVVGLQEMNTEAFF
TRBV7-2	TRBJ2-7	CASSYGTSGSSYEQYF
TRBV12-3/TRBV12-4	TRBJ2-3	CATYQGLAGDTQYF
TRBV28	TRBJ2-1	CASRSEIAQFF
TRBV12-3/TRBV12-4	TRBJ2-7	CASSLVRGGEQYF
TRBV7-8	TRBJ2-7	CASSLVGGRGAYEQYF
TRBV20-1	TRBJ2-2	CSASQLTNTGELFF